This section outlines one TCR beta chain sequence together with its context. Antigen unknown. An end of the junction does not agree with germline; a read error may underlie this. The authors used template switching to add a universal primer site and gave cDNA unique molecular identifiers. MiXCR, run by TCRdb on the 5' RACE reads, gives a single entry per CDR3 protein. Counted here are 1.5 million to 2 million distinct CDR3 sequences, about 31% occurring once; the ten biggest clones make up about 0.27%. This sample was taken from a study of identical twins. Regarding the study as a whole: Out-of-frame alpha sequences common to twins exhibited a surplus of low generation probability. Fewer insertions marked abundant cord blood beta clonotypes; young adult naive trended weakly, memory not at all.

Germline loops: CDR1 LGHNA, CDR2 YNFKEQ. The CDR3 is 15 amino acids. Input material: cord blood. The sequence was collected from a newborn girl in good health. The rearrangement links TRBV4-2 to TRBJ2-2; the match to TRBD2 covers 7 bases. In DNA form, the CDR3 reads TGTGCCGGCAGCCAAGGTCGACTAGCACCCGGGGAGCTGTTTTTT. Protein sequence: CAGSQGRLAPGELFF.